Below are 3 T cell receptor beta chains sequenced from a single sample in a study of blood T cells in healthy people across ages. The authors ran a second PCR of 7 to 11 cycles using a sample-barcoded 5' primer and a J-beta primer mix. TCRdb re-derived calls from the 5' RACE reads in MiXCR, one entry per CDR3 protein. The sample lists hundreds of thousands of distinct CDR3 sequences; around three fifths were seen once. Sequencing used blood. Every receptor here comes from a man in his sixties in good health.

The V and J genes are TRBV6-5 and TRBJ1-2; 9 bases agree with TRBD1. The V segment lost 0 bases and the J segment 8 bases; nucleotides outside the gene matches: 7. Germline V lookup: CDR1 MNHEY, CDR2 SVGAGI. This CDR3 is 15 amino acids long. The CDR3 sequence: CASSYSRRDREGYTF. The DNA of the CDR3 is TGTGCCAGCAGTTACTCGCGGCGGGACAGGGAGGGCTACACCTTC.

Comments on this clonotype: A clone one base away is much larger, so this may be a read error. The V gene is TRBV20-1, the J gene TRBJ2-3; D possibly matches TRBD1 or TRBD2 (5 bases each). The V end was cut by 6 bases, the J end by 5 bases, with 21 bases between. The CDR3 sequence is 15 residues long. CDR1 is DFQATT and CDR2 is SNEGSKA in the germline V gene (reference sequence). The CDR3 nucleotides are TGCAGTGCCTCCCGCCGGGGCACAGAGGGAGATACGCAGTATTTT. This codes for CSASRRGTEGDTQYF.

V gene TRBV6-1 combines with J gene TRBJ2-5; 7 bases are a match to TRBD2. The J call is in doubt because the DNA end fits TRBJ2-7 better. CDR3 size: 15 residues. Germline V gene lookup returns CDR1 MNHNS and CDR2 SASEGT. The chain's CDR3 is CASSEGSGTTYEQYF. CDR3 DNA sequence: TGTGCCAGCAGTGAGGGATCCGGGACTACCTACGAGCAGTACTTC.